The 27 T cell receptor beta chains below all came from one sample that was sequenced in a study of blood T cell repertoires in COVID-19. Clones were sequenced by immunoSEQ multiplex PCR, and TCRdb holds only the in-frame ones, with some missing. The sample has 130,000 or so clones, around nine tenths seen once. The specimen was peripheral blood. Every receptor here comes from a man between 60 and 75 years old with COVID-19, enrolled during active disease.

The CDR3 spells CASSQDWGQGRETQYF. The CDR3 coding sequence is TGTGCCAGCAGCCAAGATTGGGGACAGGGCAGGGAGACCCAGTACTTC. This chain uses TRBV4-2 with TRBJ2-5; 9 bases are a match to TRBD1. Germline lookup yields CDR1 LGHNA and CDR2 YNFKEQ. CDR3 length equals 16 residues. V was clipped by 0 bases and J by 5 bases; unmatched bases: 7.

The chain links TRBV27 to TRBJ1-5, with D maybe TRBD1 (5 bases). The CDR3 is 17 amino acids. CDR1 and CDR2 (germline): MNHEY, SMNVEV (reference sequence). V was trimmed by 1 base and J by 9 bases, leaving 22 bases between them. The DNA of the CDR3 is TGTGCCAGCAGTTTATATTCTGGTATTGGGGCGGATATGCCCCAGCATTTT. Residues: CASSLYSGIGADMPQHF.

Turning to this clone: This sample also contains other DNA sequences that code for the same CDR3. The CDR3 DNA reads TGTGCCAGCAGTTCACAGGGAGCAGGAAACACCATATATTTT. Protein: CASSSQGAGNTIYF. The genes are TRBV6-5 and TRBJ1-3, with D perhaps matching TRBD1 (6 bases). In germline, CDR1 is MNHEY, CDR2 SVGAGI. V gave up 4 bases and J gave up 4 bases, with 11 bases separating them. The CDR3 sequence is 14 residues long.

The chain links TRBV5-4 to TRBJ2-1, with TRBD1 matching over 7 bases. The CDR3 extends over 14 amino acids. CDR1 SGHNT and CDR2 YYREEE come from the germline V gene (reference sequence). Trimming removed 0 bases from V and 9 bases from J; junction bases left unmatched: 6. DNA for the CDR3: TGTGCCAGCAGCTTGGCGGGACAGACATTTGAGCAGTTCTTC. This translates into CASSLAGQTFEQFF. The full variable domain, rest sourced from reference TRBV5-4 and TRBJ2-1, is ETGVTQSPTHLIKTRGQQVTLRCSSQSGHNTVSWYQQALGQGPQFIFQYYREEENGRGNFPPRFSGLQFPNYSSELNVNALELDDSALYLCASSLAGQTFEQFFGPGTRLTVL.

This clone turned up a few times. The chain is built from TRBV11-2 and TRBJ1-1; D perhaps matches TRBD1 (6 bases). Trimming removed 3 bases at V and 0 bases at J, with 11 bases between. Germline V gene sequence: CDR1 SGHAT, CDR2 FQNNGV. CDR3 length: 15 residues. The CDR3 sequence: CASSFDQGMNTEAFF. The DNA of the CDR3 is TGTGCCAGCAGCTTTGACCAGGGGATGAACACTGAAGCTTTCTTT.

This chain links TRBV4-1 with TRBJ1-3; TRBD1 aligns across 10 bases. The CDR3 has 18 amino acids. Germline V gene sequence: CDR1 MGHRA, CDR2 YSYEKL. The V segment lost 0 bases and the J segment 4 bases; nucleotides outside the gene matches: 9. The CDR3 spells CASSQDGPDRGFGNTIYF. In DNA form, the CDR3 reads TGCGCCAGCAGCCAAGATGGGCCGGACAGGGGGTTCGGAAACACCATATATTTT.

The rearrangement links TRBV11-1 to TRBJ1-3; D is uncertain. Germline V gives CDR1 SGHAT, CDR2 FQDESV (reference sequence). The V gene lost 4 bases and the J gene lost 0 bases, with 13 bases spanning the gap. The CDR3 spans 16 residues. CDR3 amino acids: CASSYYRGYSGNTIYF. In DNA, the CDR3 is TGTGCCAGCAGCTATTACCGCGGGTACTCTGGAAACACCATATATTTT.

The V gene is TRBV11-2, the J gene TRBJ1-2; D remains unclear. CDR3 length: 16 residues. Per germline, CDR1 SGHAT and CDR2 FQNNGV. V was shortened by 5 bases and J by 3 bases, with 19 bases between the two germline ends. The CDR3 DNA reads TGTGCCAGCAGCCACTCACATGCGGGGTTGGACTATGGCTACACCTTC. Its translation is CASSHSHAGLDYGYTF. The whole variable domain, filled in from reference TRBV11-2 and TRBJ1-2, reads EAGVAQSPRYKIIEKRQSVAFWCNPISGHATLYWYQQILGQGPKLLIQFQNNGVVDDSQLPKDRFSAERLKGVDSTLKIQPAKLEDSAVYLCASSHSHAGLDYGYTFGSGTRLTVV.

The chain has TRBV3-1 (or the pseudogene TRBV3-2) and TRBJ1-1, with D possibly TRBD1 on 6 matching bases. Germline V CDR1 and CDR2: LGHDT, YNNKEL (reference sequence). This CDR3 comprises 14 residues. Between the trimmed V and J ends, which lost 5 bases and 5 bases, there was a span of 15 bases. The CDR3 loop is CASSNTPGVTEAFF. In DNA form, the CDR3 reads TGTGCCAGCAGCAACACCCCAGGGGTTACTGAAGCTTTCTTT.

The CDR3 reads CASSHLGAETQYF. Here the CDR3 DNA reads TGTGCCAGCAGCCATCTAGGGGCAGAGACCCAGTACTTC. The chain couples TRBV4-2 to TRBJ2-5; D possibly corresponds to TRBD1 (5 bases). The CDR3 is made up of 13 amino acids. Germline V lookup: CDR1 LGHNA, CDR2 YNFKEQ. V lost 3 bases, J lost 4 bases, and 9 bases lay in between.

The chain recombines TRBV2 with TRBJ1-2, with D unclear. Germline V gives CDR1 SNHLY, CDR2 FYNNEI. V was clipped by 0 bases and J by 8 bases, with 10 bases between them. CDR3 length: 13 residues. This CDR3 is CASSEASTSGYTF. Here the CDR3 DNA reads TGTGCCAGCAGTGAAGCGAGCACGTCCGGCTACACCTTC.

The V and J genes are TRBV6-5 and TRBJ1-6, with D possibly being TRBD1 (5 bases). Trimming left V 2 bases short and J 14 bases short, with 10 bases between. The CDR3 spans 12 residues. Per germline, CDR1 MNHEY and CDR2 SVGAGI. The CDR3 here is CASSYPGGALHF. CDR3 nucleotides: TGTGCCAGCAGTTACCCCGGGGGGGCCCTCCACTTT.

The chain has TRBV6-2 or TRBV6-3 and TRBJ1-2; D gene unclear. V dropped 2 bases and J dropped 6 bases, with 13 bases sitting between them. The germline V gene has CDR1 MNHEY and CDR2 SVGEGT. The length of the CDR3 is 14 residues. The chain's CDR3 is CASSYPREDDGYTF. CDR3 sequence (DNA): TGTGCCAGCAGTTACCCCCGGGAGGACGATGGCTACACCTTC.

This chain uses TRBV7-9 with TRBJ2-5, with a tentative D call TRBD2 (6 bases). Germline-derived CDR1 and CDR2 are SEHNR and FQNEAQ (reference sequence). There are 14 residues in the CDR3. Trimming pared 2 bases from V and 3 bases from J, leaving 10 bases between. The DNA of the CDR3 is TGTGCCAGCAGCTTATTGGAGGGAAAAGAGACCCAGTACTTC. It is translated as CASSLLEGKETQYF.

J is TRBJ1-5 and V is TRBV2; 9 bases align to TRBD1. The CDR3 is 15 residues long. Trimming took 1 base from V and 2 from J; bases not matched to a gene: 0. Germline CDR1 reads SNHLY; CDR2 reads FYNNEI. CDR3: CASSEGDRGNQPQHF. CDR3 DNA sequence: TGTGCCAGCAGTGAAGGGGACAGGGGCAATCAGCCCCAGCATTTT.

This clone has just one count. The chain links TRBV6-5 to TRBJ1-6; 7 bases agree with TRBD1. CDR1 MNHEY and CDR2 SVGAGI come from the germline V gene. CDR3 length: 14 amino acids. The ends lost 2 bases at V and 6 bases at J; junction bases unmatched: 1. Written as DNA, the CDR3 is TGTGCCAGCAGTTACGGGGACAGTAATTCACCCCTCCACTTT. Translating it yields CASSYGDSNSPLHF.

The chain joins TRBV6-5 to TRBJ1-5; 7 bases align to TRBD1. Germline values: CDR1 MNHEY, CDR2 SVGAGI. Trimming cost V 4 bases and J 4 bases; bases outside gene matches: 4. The CDR3 is 14 amino acids. DNA of the CDR3: TGTGCCAGCAGTTTTCGACAGGGTAATCAGCCCCAGCATTTT. Its translation is CASSFRQGNQPQHF.

V usage is TRBV18 and J usage is TRBJ1-1, with no clear D. V lost 6 bases, J lost 1 base, and 6 bases lay in between. The CDR3 has 12 residues. Germline assignment: CDR1 KGHSH and CDR2 LQKENI. This chain's CDR3 is CASSRENTEAFF. The DNA of the CDR3 is TGTGCCAGCTCGCGGGAGAACACTGAAGCTTTCTTT. The complete variable domain, with remaining parts taken from reference TRBV18 and TRBJ1-1, reads NAGVMQNPRHLVRRRGQEARLRCSPMKGHSHVYWYRQLPEEGLKFMVYLQKENIIDESGMPKERFSAEFPKEGPSILRIQQVVRGDSAAYFCASSRENTEAFFGQGTRLTVV.

V and J are TRBV7-2 and TRBJ1-3; perhaps TRBD1 as D (6 bases). The CDR3 has 17 residues. V was pared by 3 bases and J by 0 bases, with 15 bases between. Germline V gives CDR1 SGHTA, CDR2 FQGNSA. CDR3 in amino acids: CASSLGRGVFSGNTIYF. CDR3 DNA sequence: TGTGCCAGCAGCTTGGGCAGGGGCGTTTTCTCTGGAAACACCATATATTTT.

On this clone itself: Other nucleotide sequences in the sample specify the same CDR3. The chain uses TRBV19 and TRBJ1-5, with TRBD1 matching over 8 bases. Germline CDR1 is LNHDA and CDR2 is SQIVND (reference sequence). The CDR3 runs 15 residues. V was clipped by 6 bases and J by 6 bases; unmatched bases: 10. The CDR3 DNA reads TGTGCCAGTAGCCGTGGACAGGGCGCCGGTCAGCCCCAGCATTTT. Translating gives CASSRGQGAGQPQHF. Drawing the rest from reference TRBV19 and TRBJ1-5, the complete variable domain is DGGITQSPKYLFRKEGQNVTLSCEQNLNHDAMYWYRQDPGQGLRLIYYSQIVNDFQKGDIAEGYSVSREKKESFPLTVTSAQKNPTAFYLCASSRGQGAGQPQHFGDGTRLSIL.

This chain uses TRBV6-5 with TRBJ2-1, with a weak D call TRBD2 (5 bases). The ends were cut back, 7 bases at V and 0 bases at J, with 13 bases in the middle. Per germline, CDR1 MNHEY and CDR2 SVGAGI. The CDR3 consists of 15 residues. This CDR3 reads CASTRGPSSYNEQFF. The CDR3 DNA sequence: TGTGCCAGCACCCGGGGTCCGAGCTCCTACAATGAGCAGTTCTTC.

The CDR3: CASRAQGRNEKLFF. CDR3 in DNA: TGTGCCAGCAGGGCTCAGGGTCGTAATGAAAAACTGTTTTTT. The chain employs TRBV28 and TRBJ1-4; D is possibly TRBD1 (5 bases). Germline CDR1 and CDR2: MDHEN and SYDVKM. V lost 6 bases and J 4 bases, leaving 12 bases between the germline ends. CDR3 length: 14 residues.

V gene TRBV6-5 combines with J gene TRBJ2-5; D is unclear. Germline lookup yields CDR1 MNHEY and CDR2 SVGAGI. CDR3 length: 13 amino acids. V lost 4 bases to trimming and J lost 1 base, with 7 bases between them. CDR3 residues: CASSSSVQETQYF. As DNA, the CDR3 is TGTGCCAGCAGTTCGTCGGTCCAAGAGACCCAGTACTTC.

V is TRBV14 and J is TRBJ1-2, with 8 bases lining up with TRBD1. This CDR3 spans 14 amino acids. The J segment lost 4 bases and the V segment lost 4 bases, leaving 5 bases of the junction unmatched. Germline CDR1 is SGHDN and CDR2 is FVKESK. CDR3 sequence (DNA): TGTGCCAGCAGCCTAGCAGGGGGCCCCTATGGCTACACCTTC. It yields the protein CASSLAGGPYGYTF.

The chain joins TRBV6-5 to TRBJ1-1; 7 nucleotides match TRBD1. CDR1 is MNHEY and CDR2 is SVGAGI in the germline V gene. Losses at the gene ends were 6 bases for V and 6 bases for J; bases not matched to a gene: 7. The CDR3 extends over 13 amino acids. CDR3 residues: CASRVGQVSEAFF. CDR3 DNA: TGTGCCAGCAGGGTCGGACAGGTCTCTGAAGCTTTCTTT.

J is TRBJ2-3 and V is TRBV9; 9 bases match TRBD2. Germline assignment: CDR1 SGDLS and CDR2 YYNGEE. The CDR3 has 16 amino acids. The V segment lost 4 bases and the J segment 2 bases; nucleotides outside the gene matches: 8. CDR3 amino acids: CASSLTAGGPTDTQYF. CDR3 nucleotide sequence: TGTGCCAGCAGCCTAACTGCGGGGGGGCCCACAGATACGCAGTATTTT.

This sequence joins TRBV28 and TRBJ2-7; 7 bases are a match to TRBD2. The germline CDR1 and CDR2 sequences are MDHEN and SYDVKM. Trimming removed 3 bases from V and 3 bases from J; junction bases left unmatched: 14. This CDR3 is built from 17 residues. The CDR3 DNA reads as TGTGCCAGCAGTTTCCACCGTTGGGGGGGGAGCGACTACGAGCAGTACTTC. Protein: CASSFHRWGGSDYEQYF.